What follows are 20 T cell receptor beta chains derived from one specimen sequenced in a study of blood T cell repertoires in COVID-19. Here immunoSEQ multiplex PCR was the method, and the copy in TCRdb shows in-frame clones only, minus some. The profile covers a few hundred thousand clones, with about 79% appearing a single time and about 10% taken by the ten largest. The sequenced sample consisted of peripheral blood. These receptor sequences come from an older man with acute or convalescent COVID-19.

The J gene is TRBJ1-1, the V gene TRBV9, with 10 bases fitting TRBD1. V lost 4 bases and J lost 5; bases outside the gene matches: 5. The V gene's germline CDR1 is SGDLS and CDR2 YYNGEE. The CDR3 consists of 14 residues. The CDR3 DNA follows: TGTGCCAGCAGCTCCGGGACAGGGGTTACTGAAGCTTTCTTT. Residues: CASSSGTGVTEAFF.

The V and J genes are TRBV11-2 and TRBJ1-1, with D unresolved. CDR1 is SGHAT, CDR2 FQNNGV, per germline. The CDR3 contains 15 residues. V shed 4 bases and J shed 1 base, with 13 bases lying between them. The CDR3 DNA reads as TGTGCCAGCAGCTCTCAACTCCTGAGGAACACTGAAGCTTTCTTT. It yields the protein CASSSQLLRNTEAFF.

CDR3 DNA: TGTGCCAGCAGTTTACCGGGGGGTAGAACCTACGAGCAGTACTTC. Protein sequence: CASSLPGGRTYEQYF. J is TRBJ2-7 and V is TRBV28; 7 bases align to TRBD2. J lost 2 bases, V lost 2 bases, and 6 bases had no gene match. Germline V gene lookup returns CDR1 MDHEN and CDR2 SYDVKM. The CDR3 contains 15 residues.

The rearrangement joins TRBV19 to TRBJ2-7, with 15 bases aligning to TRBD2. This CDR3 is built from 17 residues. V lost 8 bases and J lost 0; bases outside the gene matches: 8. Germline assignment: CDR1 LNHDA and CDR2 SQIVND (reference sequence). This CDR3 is CASAPGTSGRNSYEQYF. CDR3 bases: TGTGCCAGTGCTCCCGGGACTAGCGGGAGGAACTCCTACGAGCAGTACTTC.

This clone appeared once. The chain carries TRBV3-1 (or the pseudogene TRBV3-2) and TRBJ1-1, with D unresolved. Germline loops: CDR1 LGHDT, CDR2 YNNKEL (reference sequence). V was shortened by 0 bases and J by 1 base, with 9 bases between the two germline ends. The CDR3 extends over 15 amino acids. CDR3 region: CASSQDTRSNTEAFF. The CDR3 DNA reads TGTGCCAGCAGCCAAGATACGCGGTCGAACACTGAAGCTTTCTTT.

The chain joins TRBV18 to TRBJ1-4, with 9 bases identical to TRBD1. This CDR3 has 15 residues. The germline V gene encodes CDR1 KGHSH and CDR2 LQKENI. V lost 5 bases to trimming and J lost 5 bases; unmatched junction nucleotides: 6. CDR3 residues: CASSGQGFGNEKLFF. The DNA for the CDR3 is TGTGCCAGCTCAGGACAGGGGTTCGGGAATGAAAAACTGTTTTTT.

Written as DNA, the CDR3 is TGTGCCAGCAGCTCGACGACAGGGTCCTACGAGCAGTACTTC. Amino acid sequence: CASSSTTGSYEQYF. V gene TRBV7-2 combines with J gene TRBJ2-7, with TRBD1 identical over 7 bases. J was trimmed by 1 base and V by 4 bases; bases with no gene match: 4. Germline V gene lookup returns CDR1 SGHTA and CDR2 FQGNSA. The CDR3 is made up of 14 amino acids.

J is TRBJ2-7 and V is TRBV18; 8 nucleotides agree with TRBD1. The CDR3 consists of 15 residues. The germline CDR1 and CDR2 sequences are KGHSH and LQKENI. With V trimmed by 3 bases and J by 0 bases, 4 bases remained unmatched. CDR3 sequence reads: CASSPQGAPSYEQYF. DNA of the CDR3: TGTGCCAGCTCACCCCAGGGGGCGCCCTCCTACGAGCAGTACTTC.

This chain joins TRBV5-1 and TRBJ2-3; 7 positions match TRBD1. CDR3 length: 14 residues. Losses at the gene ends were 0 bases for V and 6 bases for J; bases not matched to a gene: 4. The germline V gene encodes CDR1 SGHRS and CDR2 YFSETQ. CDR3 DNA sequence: TGCGCCAGCAGCTTGGGACAGGGACGGGATACGCAGTATTTT. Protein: CASSLGQGRDTQYF.

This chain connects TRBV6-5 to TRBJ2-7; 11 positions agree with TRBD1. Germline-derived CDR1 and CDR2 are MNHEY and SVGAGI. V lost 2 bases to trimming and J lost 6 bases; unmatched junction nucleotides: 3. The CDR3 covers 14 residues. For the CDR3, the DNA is TGTGCCAGCAGTTACGGACAGGGGGCCGGCGAGCAGTACTTC. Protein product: CASSYGQGAGEQYF.

Here the CDR3 DNA reads TGCGCCAGCAGCTTGGGACAGTCCTATGGCTACACCTTC. Protein product: CASSLGQSYGYTF. The V gene is TRBV5-1, the J gene TRBJ1-2, with D maybe TRBD1 (5 bases). CDR1 is SGHRS and CDR2 is YFSETQ in the germline V gene. With 0 bases removed from V and 4 bases from J, the gap between germline ends came to 7 bases. The CDR3 is 13 residues long.

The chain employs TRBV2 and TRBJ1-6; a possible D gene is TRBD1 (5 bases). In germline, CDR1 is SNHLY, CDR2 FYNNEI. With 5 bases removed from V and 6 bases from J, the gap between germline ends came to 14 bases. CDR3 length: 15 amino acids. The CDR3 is CASSPQGIPNSPLHF. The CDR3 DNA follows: TGTGCCAGCAGTCCCCAGGGAATACCTAATTCACCCCTCCACTTT.

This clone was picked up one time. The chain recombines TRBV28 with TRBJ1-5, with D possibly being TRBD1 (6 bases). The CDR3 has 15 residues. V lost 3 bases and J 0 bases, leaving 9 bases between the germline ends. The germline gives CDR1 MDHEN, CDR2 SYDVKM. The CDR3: CASSFWTDSNQPQHF. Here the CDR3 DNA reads TGTGCCAGCAGTTTCTGGACAGATAGCAATCAGCCCCAGCATTTT.

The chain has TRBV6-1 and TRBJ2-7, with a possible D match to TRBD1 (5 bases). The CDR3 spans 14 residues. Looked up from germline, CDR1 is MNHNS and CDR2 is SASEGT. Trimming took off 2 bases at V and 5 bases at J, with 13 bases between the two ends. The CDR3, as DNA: TGTGCCAGCAGTGAAAAAGGCAGGGCCAACGAGCAGTACTTC. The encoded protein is CASSEKGRANEQYF.

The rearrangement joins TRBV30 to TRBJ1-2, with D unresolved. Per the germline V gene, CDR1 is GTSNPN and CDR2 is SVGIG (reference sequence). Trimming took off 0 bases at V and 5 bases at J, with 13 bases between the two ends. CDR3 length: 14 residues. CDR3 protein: CAWSVFSGSYGYTF. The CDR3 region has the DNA TGTGCCTGGAGTGTCTTTTCGGGGTCGTATGGCTACACCTTC.

The CDR3 spells CASNEDRGNTEAFF. Written as DNA, the CDR3 is TGTGCCAGCAATGAGGACAGGGGGAACACTGAAGCTTTCTTT. J is TRBJ1-1 and V is TRBV2, with 9 bases identical to TRBD1. This CDR3 has 14 amino acids. After removal of 7 bases from V and 1 base from J, the junction contained 4 bases not matched to a gene. Germline V gene lookup returns CDR1 SNHLY and CDR2 FYNNEI.

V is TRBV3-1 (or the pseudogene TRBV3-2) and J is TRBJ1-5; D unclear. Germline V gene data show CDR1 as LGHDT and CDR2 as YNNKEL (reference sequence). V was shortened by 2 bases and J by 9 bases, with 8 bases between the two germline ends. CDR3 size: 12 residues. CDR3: CASSQSEGPQHF. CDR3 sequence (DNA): TGTGCCAGCAGCCAATCCGAGGGGCCCCAGCATTTT.

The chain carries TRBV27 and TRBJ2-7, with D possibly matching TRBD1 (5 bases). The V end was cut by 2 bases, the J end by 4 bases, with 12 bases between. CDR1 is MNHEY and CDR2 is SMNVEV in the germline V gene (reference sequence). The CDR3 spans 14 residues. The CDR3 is CASSLKGLEYEQYF. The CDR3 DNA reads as TGTGCCAGCAGTTTAAAGGGGTTGGAGTACGAGCAGTACTTC.

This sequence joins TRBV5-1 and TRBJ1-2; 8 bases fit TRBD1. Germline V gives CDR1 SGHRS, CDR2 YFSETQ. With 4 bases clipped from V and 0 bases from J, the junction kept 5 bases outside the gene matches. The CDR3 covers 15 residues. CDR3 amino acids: CASSPTGGTNYGYTF. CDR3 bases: TGCGCCAGCAGCCCTACAGGGGGGACTAACTATGGCTACACCTTC. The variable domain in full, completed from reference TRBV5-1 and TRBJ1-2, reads KAGVTQTPRYLIKTRGQQVTLSCSPISGHRSVSWYQQTPGQGLQFLFEYFSETQRNKGNFPGRFSGRQFSNSRSEMNVSTLELGDSALYLCASSPTGGTNYGYTFGSGTRLTVV.

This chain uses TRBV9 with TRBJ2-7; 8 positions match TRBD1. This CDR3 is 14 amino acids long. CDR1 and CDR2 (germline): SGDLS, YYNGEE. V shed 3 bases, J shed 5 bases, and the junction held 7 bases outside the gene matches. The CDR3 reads CASSGRQGLHEQYF. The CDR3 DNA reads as TGTGCCAGCAGCGGTAGACAGGGGCTACACGAGCAGTACTTC.